This T cell receptor beta chain was sequenced in a study of Ad26.COV2.S vaccination and SARS-CoV-2 variants (dated by TCRdb to 2020 to 2022). Study-level background: Vaccine-arm donors came from COV1001, a multicentre, randomized, double-blind, placebo-controlled phase I-IIa trial of Ad26.COV2.S in healthy adults. The specificity and breadth of SARS-CoV-2-reactive T cell receptors after Ad26.COV2.S vaccination were assessed by TCRbeta repertoire sequencing. Ad26.COV2.S was given intramuscularly at 5x10^10 or 1x10^11 viral particles, as a single shot or as two shots 56 days apart. The TCR-sequenced set comprised approximately 32 samples: about 19 Ad26.COV2.S vaccine recipients, 5 placebo recipients and 8 SARS-CoV-2 convalescent individuals. Trial participants were randomized into five groups of five: low-dose or high-dose Ad26.COV2.S given once or twice, or placebo on both occasions. Investigators remained blinded to trial group allocation during experiments and outcome assessment.

Taken with the paper, the label for treatment or condition translates to: around 19 received Ad26.COV2.S at low or high dose, single or two shots; about 5 received placebo; per-sample allocation not given. For vaccine and placebo recipients, repertoires were sequenced using samples collected on day 63 after the first injection. Cohort 1b enrolled 25 to 30 adults aged 18-55 years at a single site in Boston, USA, between 29 July and 7 August 2020. As a vaccine, Ad26.COV2.S was a replication-incompetent adenovirus type 26 vector that expressed a prefusion-stabilized SARS-CoV-2 spike protein derived from the original Wuhan strain. TCRbeta CDR3 regions were sequenced with the immunoSEQ Assay. After extraction, genomic DNA underwent amplification by bias-controlled multiplex PCR, followed by high-throughput sequencing. In the paper's pipeline: To quantify the absolute abundance of every unique TCRbeta CDR3 region, sequences were collapsed and filtered. T cell fraction was estimated by normalization of TCRbeta template counts to usable DNA, with usable DNA being measured through amplification of reference genes present in all nucleated cells. Repertoire TCRs were annotated as SARS-CoV-2-specific by exact matching of V gene, CDR3 amino acid sequence and J gene to a known reactive TCR set. The reference SARS-CoV-2 TCR set was obtained from MIRA and was filtered for enrichment in COVID-19-positive ImmuneCODE repertoires, whereby public or cross-reactive TCRs were removed. Based on the MIRA antigens, annotated TCRs were further analysed at the level of specific ORF or position within ORF. Depth was the summed frequency of annotated unique rearrangements, while breadth was defined as annotated unique rearrangements over total unique productive rearrangements. Two-sided Wilcoxon rank-sum tests were applied when comparing TCR breadth between groups. TCRdb took over this immuneACCESS table, retaining in-frame rearrangements with V and J assigned. Such tables are incomplete; in checked studies, under half of the missing clones stem from an unresolved V gene, and the remainder is unexplained. That table furnishes V, J and clone size, whereas the DNA furnished D and trimming. The sample includes about 680,000 clones, with more than 80% observed a single time. Of the sample, approximately 1.5% is held by the ten largest clones.

Remarks on this clone: Its antigen is currently not known. There are no base qualities to consult, and no much larger clone falls within one base.

Summary of the overall study and its limitations: The study was not powered to compare responses between vaccine doses or regimens. Ad26.COV2.S recipients had higher spike-specific TCR breadth than placebo recipients (P = 0.0014). It was noted by the authors that total T cell responses may have been underestimated by the TCR breadth and depth analyses. After vaccination, substantial breadth of spike-specific CD8+ and CD4+ T cell responses was reported. Vaccine and placebo recipients had comparable non-spike TCR breadth, which fits with the vaccine containing only spike.

Taken from the germline V gene, the CDR1 and CDR2 loops are MGHRA and YSYEKL. Trimming removed 0 bases from V and 2 bases from J, leaving 11 bases between the germline ends. The CDR3 goes from the cysteine to the phenylalanine over 15 residues. The sequence is cut down to CDR3 DNA, 45 bases in frame from base 1. The TCR sequence derives from a person aged 18-65 years who received the Ad26.COV2.S COVID-19 vaccine or a placebo. The starting material was peripheral blood, obtained in a trial of Ad26.COV2.S vaccine versus placebo. This sequence uses TRBV4-1 and TRBJ2-7; the D element could tentatively be TRBD1 or TRBD2, as 5 bases agree for each. CDR3 loop: CASSQESGGAYEQYF. The nucleotide sequence is TGCGCCAGCAGCCAAGAGAGTGGGGGAGCCTACGAGCAGTACTTC.